This record concerns one T cell receptor (beta chain) sequence. No cognate antigen has been identified for it. No much larger clone exists at a distance of one base, and base qualities are not known. Library preparation employed 5' RACE. Sequencing took place on an Illumina HiSeq 2500. A second PCR of 7 to 11 cycles was performed with a sample-barcoded 5' primer and a J-beta primer mix. Each TCR beta cDNA molecule received a unique molecular identifier from a template-switch 5' adaptor carrying 12 random nucleotides. At least 2.5 million CDR3-containing paired-end reads were obtained from each sample. First-strand cDNA was synthesized from all RNA with the Mint cDNA synthesis kit, primed by a TRBC-specific oligonucleotide. Following uracil-DNA glycosylase treatment, a first 18-cycle PCR with universal primers M1SS and BC2_uni_R was performed on all cDNA. As for the authors' bioinformatics: For normalization, 1 million high-quality reads, each with a distinct molecular identifier, were randomly selected from each sample. Reads sharing molecular identifiers were discarded rather than binned into consensus sequences. CDR3 identification, clonotype clustering and error correction used MiTCR with a Q25 quality threshold and the strictest error-elimination algorithm. A nonparametric unseen species model using Euler transformation provided a lower-bound estimate of total TCR beta diversity. TCRdb ran its own pipeline on the public reads, namely fastp trimming at Q25 and MiXCR clone calling, and kept in-frame beta chains. Each entry merges the rows of one CDR3 protein and shows their most common DNA and genes. Clone size and V and J calls follow TCRdb, not the original study. Recorded for this sample are 700,000 or so distinct CDR3 sequences; 40% to 50% of them occurred a single time. Around 30% of the sample comes from the top ten.

The donors were roughly 39 Caucasian individuals from Russia, aged 6 to 90 years, who were systemically healthy. Each donor gave about 9.8 milliliters of peripheral blood, drawn into EDTA-treated Vacutainer tubes. PBMCs were isolated by Ficoll-Paque density-gradient centrifugation, with at least 7 million obtained per sample. Trizol reagent was used to extract total RNA from PBMCs, with at least 5.5 micrograms per sample. For every donor, an aliquot of PBMCs went through flow cytometry to measure the percentages of naive CD45RAhigh/CD27high T cells. This specimen comes from a study of blood T cells in healthy people across ages (dated by TCRdb to the mid-2010s). Some background on the complete study: In model experiments, template switching captured about one uniquely barcoded TCR beta cDNA molecule for every two T cells. The study measured age-related changes in TCR beta repertoire diversity using deep sequencing normalized with unique cDNA molecular identifiers. Using the same blood draw, the study looked at two additional independent replicas of 1 million unique cDNA reads for two donors, one aged 18 to 29 and the other aged 80 or older. Donors were grouped into four age groups: young (average approximately 15 years), middle-aged (under 40), aged (about 60) and long-lived (approximately 78). To avoid experimental bias, donors of different ages were distributed randomly across sequencing lanes.

Beyond this particular receptor, the publication reports: Since profiling was done on bulk unsorted PBMCs, naive and antigen-experienced compartments could not be conclusively compared. Donor CMV infection status was unknown, potentially confounding age-related changes in expanded clonotypes. Estimates of total diversity from one million sequenced T cells were regarded as lower bounds and underestimates. There was a strong correlation between observed TCR beta diversity and the percentage of naive T cells measured by flow cytometry. As age increased, observed TCR beta diversity per million T cells dropped in a roughly linear way, and a significant reduction was already evident by age 40. The long-lived group showed more naive CD4+ T cells, fewer expanded clones and increased TCR diversity than the aged group, suggesting age selection.

The CDR3 runs 15 residues from the cysteine to the phenylalanine. Only the CDR3 region is kept as DNA, spanning 45 bases read in frame from base 1. From the germline V gene, CDR1 is SGHTS and CDR2 is YDEGEE. Cut back by 4 bases and 10 bases, the V and J ends lie 23 bases apart. Sample: blood. The receptor was derived from a man at least 80 years old in good health. The rearranged chain carries TRBV5-8 and TRBJ2-5, with the D call tentatively TRBD1 or TRBD2, each fitting 5 bases. CDR3 reads: CASSRTWGPNIGQYF. The DNA sequence follows: TGTGCCAGCAGCCGGACATGGGGACCAAACATTGGCCAGTACTTC.